The 2 T cell receptor beta chains given below trace back to one sample, sequenced in a study of identical twins. TCRdb reprocessed the 5' RACE reads with MiXCR, giving one entry per CDR3 protein. The profile shows around 1.7 million distinct CDR3 sequences, about 30% of them singletons. Sequenced sample: cord blood. All receptors derive from a newborn girl in good health.

This chain's CDR3 is CASSYSTYSYNEQYF. CDR3 DNA: TGTGCCAGCAGTTACTCCACCTACTCCTACAATGAGCAGTACTTC. This rearrangement joins TRBV6-2 or TRBV6-3 to TRBJ2-1; D is uncertain. The tail of the sequence fits TRBJ2-7 better, so the J call may be wrong. This CDR3 comprises 15 residues. Looked up from germline, CDR1 is MNHEY and CDR2 is SVGEGT.

A few counts support this clonotype. V and J are TRBV7-9 and TRBJ1-2; D is possibly TRBD1 (5 bases). Per germline, CDR1 SEHNR and CDR2 FQNEAQ (reference sequence). Trimming removed 6 bases at V and 2 bases at J, with 10 bases between. CDR3 length equals 13 residues. CDR3 in DNA: TGTGCCAGCAGAAAACGGGACAACTATGGCTACACCTTC. Translated: CASRKRDNYGYTF. Full variable domain (rest looked up from reference TRBV7-9 and TRBJ1-2): DTGVSQNPRHKITKRGQNVTFRCDPISEHNRLYWYRQTLGQGPEFLTYFQNEAQLEKSRLLSDRFSAERPKGSFSTLEIQRTEQGDSAMYLCASRKRDNYGYTFGSGTRLTVV.